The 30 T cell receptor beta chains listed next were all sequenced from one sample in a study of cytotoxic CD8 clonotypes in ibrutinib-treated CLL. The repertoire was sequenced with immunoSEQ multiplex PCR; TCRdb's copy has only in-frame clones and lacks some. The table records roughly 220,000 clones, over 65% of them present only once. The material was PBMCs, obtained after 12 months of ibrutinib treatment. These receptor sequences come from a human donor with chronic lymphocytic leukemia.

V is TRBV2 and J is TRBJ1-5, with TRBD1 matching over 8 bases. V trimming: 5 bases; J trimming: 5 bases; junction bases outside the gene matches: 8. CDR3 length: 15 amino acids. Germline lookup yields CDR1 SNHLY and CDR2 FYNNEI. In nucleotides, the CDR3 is TGTGCCAGCAGTTCGTCGGACAGGGATTATCAGCCCCAGCATTTT. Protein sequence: CASSSSDRDYQPQHF.

The CDR3 region has the DNA TGTGCCAGTAGTATAGAGGGGACAGGGGGATACAATGAGCAGTTCTTC. Amino acid sequence: CASSIEGTGGYNEQFF. V usage is TRBV19 and J usage is TRBJ2-1; 11 nucleotides agree with TRBD1. Per the germline V gene, CDR1 is LNHDA and CDR2 is SQIVND (reference sequence). With 0 bases clipped from V and 4 bases from J, the junction kept 2 bases outside the gene matches. The CDR3 is 16 residues long.

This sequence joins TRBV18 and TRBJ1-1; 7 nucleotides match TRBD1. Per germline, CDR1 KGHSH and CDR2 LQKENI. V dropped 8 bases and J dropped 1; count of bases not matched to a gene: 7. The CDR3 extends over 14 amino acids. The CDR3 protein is CASQAGTANTEAFF. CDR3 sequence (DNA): TGTGCCAGCCAAGCCGGGACAGCGAACACTGAAGCTTTCTTT. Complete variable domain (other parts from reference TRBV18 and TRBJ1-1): NAGVMQNPRHLVRRRGQEARLRCSPMKGHSHVYWYRQLPEEGLKFMVYLQKENIIDESGMPKERFSAEFPKEGPSILRIQQVVRGDSAAYFCASQAGTANTEAFFGQGTRLTVV.

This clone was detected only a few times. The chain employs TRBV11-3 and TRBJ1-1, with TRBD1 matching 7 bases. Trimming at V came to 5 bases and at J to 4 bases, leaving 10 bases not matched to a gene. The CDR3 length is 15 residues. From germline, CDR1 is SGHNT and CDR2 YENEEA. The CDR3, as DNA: TGTGCCAGCAGCAAAACAGGGGCCAGAGGCACTGAAGCTTTCTTT. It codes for CASSKTGARGTEAFF.

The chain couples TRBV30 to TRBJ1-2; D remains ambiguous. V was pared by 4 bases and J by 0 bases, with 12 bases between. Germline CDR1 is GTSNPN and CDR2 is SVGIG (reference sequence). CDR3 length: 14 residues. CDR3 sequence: CAWKPGPTNYGYTF. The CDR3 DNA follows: TGTGCCTGGAAGCCGGGCCCTACTAACTATGGCTACACCTTC.

This CDR3 is CASTELAGYEQYF. The CDR3 DNA sequence: TGTGCCAGCACCGAACTAGCAGGGTACGAGCAGTACTTC. The J gene is TRBJ2-7, the V gene TRBV5-6; the D gene is possibly TRBD2 (6 bases). Trimming took off 6 bases at V and 4 bases at J, with 14 bases between the two ends. Germline V CDR1 and CDR2: SGHDT, YYEEEE. The length of the CDR3 is 13 residues.

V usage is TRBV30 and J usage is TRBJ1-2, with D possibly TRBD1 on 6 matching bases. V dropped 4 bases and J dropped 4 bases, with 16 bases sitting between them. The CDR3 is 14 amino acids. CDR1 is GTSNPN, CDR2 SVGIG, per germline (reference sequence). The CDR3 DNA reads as TGTGCCTGGACAACTCCGGGGGGCTTCTATGGCTACACCTTC. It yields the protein CAWTTPGGFYGYTF.

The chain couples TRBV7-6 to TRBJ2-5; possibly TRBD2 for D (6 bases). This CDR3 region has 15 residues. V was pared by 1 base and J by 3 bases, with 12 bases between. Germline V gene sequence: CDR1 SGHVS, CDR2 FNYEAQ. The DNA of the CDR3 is TGTGCCAGCAGCTTAGTGGTGTTAGCGGAAGAGACCCAGTACTTC. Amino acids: CASSLVVLAEETQYF.

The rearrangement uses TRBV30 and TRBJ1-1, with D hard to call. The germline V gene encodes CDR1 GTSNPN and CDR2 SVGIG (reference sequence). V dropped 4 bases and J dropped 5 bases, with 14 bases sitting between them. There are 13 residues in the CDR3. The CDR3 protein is CAWNVGLGTEAFF. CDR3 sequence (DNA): TGTGCCTGGAACGTGGGCCTTGGTACTGAAGCTTTCTTT. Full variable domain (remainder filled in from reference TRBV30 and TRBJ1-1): SQTIHQWPATLVQPVGSPLSLECTVEGTSNPNLYWYRQAAGRGLQLLFYSVGIGQISSEVPQNLSASRPQDRQFILSSKKLLLSDSGFYLCAWNVGLGTEAFFGQGTRLTVV.

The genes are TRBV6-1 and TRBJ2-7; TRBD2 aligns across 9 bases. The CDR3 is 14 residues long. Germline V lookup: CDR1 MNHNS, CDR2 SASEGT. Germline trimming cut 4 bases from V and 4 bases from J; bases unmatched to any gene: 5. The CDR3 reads CASSAAGGTYEQYF. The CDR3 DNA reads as TGTGCCAGCAGTGCAGCGGGAGGAACGTACGAGCAGTACTTC.

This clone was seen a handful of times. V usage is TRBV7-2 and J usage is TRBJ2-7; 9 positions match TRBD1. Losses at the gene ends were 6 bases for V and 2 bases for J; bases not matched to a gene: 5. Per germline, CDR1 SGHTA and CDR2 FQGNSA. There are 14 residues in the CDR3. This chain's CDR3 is CASSPGTGPYEQYF. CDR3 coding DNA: TGTGCCAGCAGTCCCGGGACAGGGCCCTACGAGCAGTACTTC.

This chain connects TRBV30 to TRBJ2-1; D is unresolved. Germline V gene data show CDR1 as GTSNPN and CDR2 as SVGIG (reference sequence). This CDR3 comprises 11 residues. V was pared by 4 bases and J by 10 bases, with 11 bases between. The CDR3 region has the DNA TGTGCCTGGACTCTTCGGCGAGAGCAGTTCTTC. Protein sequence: CAWTLRREQFF.

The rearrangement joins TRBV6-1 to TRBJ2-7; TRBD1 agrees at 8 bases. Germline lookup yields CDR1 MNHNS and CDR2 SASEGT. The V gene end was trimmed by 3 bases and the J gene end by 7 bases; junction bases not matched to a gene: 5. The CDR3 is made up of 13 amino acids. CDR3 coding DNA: TGTGCCAGCAGTGACCAACAGGGGGGAGAGCAGTACTTC. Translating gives CASSDQQGGEQYF.

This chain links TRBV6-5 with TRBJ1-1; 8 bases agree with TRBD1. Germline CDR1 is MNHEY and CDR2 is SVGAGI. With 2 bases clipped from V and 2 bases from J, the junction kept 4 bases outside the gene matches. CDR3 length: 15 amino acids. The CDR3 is CASSYQGTGNTEAFF. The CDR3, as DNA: TGTGCCAGCAGTTACCAAGGGACAGGTAACACTGAAGCTTTCTTT.

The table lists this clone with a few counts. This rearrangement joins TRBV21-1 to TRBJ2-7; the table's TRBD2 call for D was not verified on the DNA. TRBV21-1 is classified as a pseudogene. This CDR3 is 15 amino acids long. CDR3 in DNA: TGTGCCAGCAGCGGACCTAGCGGGAGCTCCTACGAGCAGTACTTC. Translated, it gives CASSGPSGSSYEQYF.

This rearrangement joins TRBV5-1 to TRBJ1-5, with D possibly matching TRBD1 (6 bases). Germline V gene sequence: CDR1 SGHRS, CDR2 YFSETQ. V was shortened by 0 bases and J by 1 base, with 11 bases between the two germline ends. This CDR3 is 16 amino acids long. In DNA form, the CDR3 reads TGCGCCAGCAGCTTGGGTGGGGGCCCAAGCAATCAGCCCCAGCATTTT. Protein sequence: CASSLGGGPSNQPQHF.

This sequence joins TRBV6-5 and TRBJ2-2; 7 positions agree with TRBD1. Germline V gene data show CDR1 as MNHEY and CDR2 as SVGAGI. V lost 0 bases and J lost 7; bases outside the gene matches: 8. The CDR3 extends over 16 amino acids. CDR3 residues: CASSYSGGARNGELFF. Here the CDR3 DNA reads TGTGCCAGCAGTTACTCAGGGGGCGCGAGAAACGGGGAGCTGTTTTTT.

For the CDR3, the DNA is TGCAGCGGAGCCAGGAGCTCCTACAATGAGCAGTTCTTC. Protein product: CSGARSSYNEQFF. The V gene is TRBV29-1, the J gene TRBJ2-1; the D is unclear. Germline V lookup: CDR1 SQVTM, CDR2 ANQGSEA. The ends were cut back, 7 bases at V and 0 bases at J, with 10 bases in the middle. The CDR3 is made up of 13 amino acids.

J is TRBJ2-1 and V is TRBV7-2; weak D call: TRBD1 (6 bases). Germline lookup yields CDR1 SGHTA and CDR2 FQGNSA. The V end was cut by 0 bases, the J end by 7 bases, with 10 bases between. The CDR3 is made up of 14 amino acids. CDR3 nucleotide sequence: TGTGCCAGCAGCTTAGCTAGGGGGACAAATGAGCAGTTCTTC. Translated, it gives CASSLARGTNEQFF.

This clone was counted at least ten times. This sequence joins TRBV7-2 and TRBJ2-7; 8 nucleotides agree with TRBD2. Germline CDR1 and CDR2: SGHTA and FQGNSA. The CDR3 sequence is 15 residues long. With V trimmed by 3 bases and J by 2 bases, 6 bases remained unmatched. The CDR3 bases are TGTGCCAGCAGCTTCCTCCAGCGGGGGACCTACGAGCAGTACTTC. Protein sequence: CASSFLQRGTYEQYF.

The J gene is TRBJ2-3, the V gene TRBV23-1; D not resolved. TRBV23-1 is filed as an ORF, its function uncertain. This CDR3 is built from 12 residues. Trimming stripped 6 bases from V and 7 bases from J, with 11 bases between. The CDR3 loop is CASRKCGYTQYF. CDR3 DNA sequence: TGCGCCAGCAGGAAGTGTGGTTATACGCAGTATTTT.

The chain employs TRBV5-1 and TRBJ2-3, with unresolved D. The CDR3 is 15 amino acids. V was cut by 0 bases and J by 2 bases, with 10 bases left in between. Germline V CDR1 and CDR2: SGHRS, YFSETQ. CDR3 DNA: TGCGCCAGCAGCTTGGAGGTCTACGACACAGATACGCAGTATTTT. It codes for CASSLEVYDTDTQYF.

DNA of the CDR3: TGTGCCAGCTCAGGGTTGGTGGGCCCTGGAAACACCATATATTTT. Its protein product is CASSGLVGPGNTIYF. V usage is TRBV18 and J usage is TRBJ1-3; D not resolved. The V gene's germline CDR1 is KGHSH and CDR2 LQKENI. Deletions cut 5 bases from V and 2 bases from J, with 13 bases between. There are 15 residues in the CDR3.

The CDR3 loop reads CASSPQRAHEQFF. The CDR3 DNA is TGTGCCAGCAGCCCCCAACGGGCCCATGAGCAGTTCTTC. This chain links TRBV7-2 with TRBJ2-1, with D unresolved. Germline V CDR1 and CDR2: SGHTA, FQGNSA. The CDR3 runs 13 residues. The V end lost 5 bases, the J end lost 8 bases, and 13 bases lay between the germline ends.

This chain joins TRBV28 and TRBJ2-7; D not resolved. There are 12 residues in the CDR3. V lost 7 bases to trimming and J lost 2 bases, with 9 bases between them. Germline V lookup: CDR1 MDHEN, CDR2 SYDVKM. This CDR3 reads CASTTQTYEQYF. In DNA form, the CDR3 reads TGTGCCAGCACGACCCAGACCTACGAGCAGTACTTC.

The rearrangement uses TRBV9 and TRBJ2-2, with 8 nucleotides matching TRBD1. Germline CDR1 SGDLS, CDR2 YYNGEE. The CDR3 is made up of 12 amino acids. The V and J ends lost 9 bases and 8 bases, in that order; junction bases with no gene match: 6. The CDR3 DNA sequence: TGTGCCACATCCAGGGGGCCAGGGGAGCTGTTTTTT. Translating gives CATSRGPGELFF.

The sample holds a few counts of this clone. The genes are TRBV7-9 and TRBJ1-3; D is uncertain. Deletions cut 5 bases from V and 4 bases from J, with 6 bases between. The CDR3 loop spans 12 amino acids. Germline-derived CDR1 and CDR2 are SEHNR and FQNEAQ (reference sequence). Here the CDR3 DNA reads TGTGCCAGCAGCCCGATCGGAAACACCATATATTTT. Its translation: CASSPIGNTIYF.

This chain's CDR3 is CASTRTGTREYEQYF. In DNA, the CDR3 is TGTGCCAGCACCCGAACCGGGACTAGAGAGTACGAGCAGTACTTC. The chain carries TRBV14 and TRBJ2-7; 8 nucleotides align to TRBD2. The CDR3 consists of 15 residues. V was clipped by 7 bases and J by 4 bases; unmatched bases: 12. Germline V gene sequence: CDR1 SGHDN, CDR2 FVKESK.

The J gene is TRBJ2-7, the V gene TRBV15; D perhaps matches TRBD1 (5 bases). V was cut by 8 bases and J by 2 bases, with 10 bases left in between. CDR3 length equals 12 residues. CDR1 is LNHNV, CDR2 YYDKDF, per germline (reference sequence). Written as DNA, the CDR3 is TGTGCCACCGGGGCCGGACCCTACGAGCAGTACTTC. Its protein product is CATGAGPYEQYF.

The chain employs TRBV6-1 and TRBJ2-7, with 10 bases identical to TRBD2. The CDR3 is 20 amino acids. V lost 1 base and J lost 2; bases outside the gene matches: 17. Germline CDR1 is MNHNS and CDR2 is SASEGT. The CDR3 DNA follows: TGTGCCAGCAGTGAAGGTTATTTTTGGGGTAGCGGGAGGATCACCTACGAGCAGTACTTC. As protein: CASSEGYFWGSGRITYEQYF.